Ten or more counts support the clone carrying this TCR beta chain. Its target is unknown. These data are taken from a study of T cells in Graves' hyperthyroidism and ophthalmopathy. Study outcomes and limitations: In blood, most of the thyroid clonotypes expanded above 0.001 were also present.

From RNA transcripts, TCR beta CDR3 regions were amplified. The HTBI set primed first-round TCR CDR3 RT-PCR. TCRdb re-called the multiplex PCR reads through MiXCR, storing one row per CDR3 protein. Among more than 350,000 distinct CDR3 sequences, about 15% were seen once, and the ten largest hold 30% to 35%. Germline CDR1 and CDR2: LNHNV and YYDKDF (reference sequence). The CDR3 contains 15 residues. The ends lost 1 base at V and 4 bases at J; junction bases unmatched: 2. Graves' hyperthyroidism is called stable when ophthalmopathy does not progress within 18 months. In patients aged 18 to 65, hyperthyroidism was newly diagnosed, with duration under 2 months. Uncontrolled infection, other autoimmune disease, pregnancy or lactation disqualified patients from enrolment.

The chain uses TRBV15 and TRBJ2-5; 11 nucleotides align to TRBD1. The TCR was taken from a woman in her 30s with Graves' hyperthyroidism. The sample was blood. The CDR3 region has the DNA TGTGCCACCAGCAGAGGGACAGGGGGCGCAGAGACCCAGTACTTC. Residues: CATSRGTGGAETQYF.